The TCR beta chain under discussion was sequenced for a study of T cells expressing NK-cell markers. About the research overall: Obtained from sorted CD3+CD56+NKG2C+, CD3+CD56+NKG2C- and CD3+CD56-NKG2C+ T cells were the TCR beta repertoires. Seven HCMV-seropositive donors and one seronegative donor made up the eight sequenced donors. Study results and limitations: Researchers report these clonotypes also headed the CD3+CD56-NKG2C+ fraction in a few donors.

As for this clonotype: Antigen unknown.

TCRdb processed the 5' RACE reads again and assigns one entry to each CDR3 protein, with no DNA. Listed are 550,000 to 600,000 distinct CDR3 sequences; roughly 3.4% falls within the top ten. CDR3 length: 15 amino acids. Germline V gene sequence: CDR1 SGHTA, CDR2 FQGNSA. The chain joins TRBV7-2 to TRBJ1-1; with no DNA, the TCRdb D assignment of TRBD1 cannot be verified. This receptor was taken from a man aged 18 to 29 in good health. Sequencing was performed on blood T cells: a sorted CD56 or NKG2C T cell subset, CD4+ or CD8+ T cells, or bulk PBMC T cells (not recorded which). CDR3 sequence reads: CASRSGTGVPTEAFF.